These 4 T cell receptor beta chains were sequenced from one sample in a study of T and B cells in COVID-19 patients. Multiplex PCR with BIOMED2 TRB-A/B primer pools amplified TRB rearrangements. TCRdb re-derived calls from the multiplex PCR reads in MiXCR, one entry per CDR3 protein. The table lists roughly 9,400 distinct CDR3 sequences, around 27% of them singletons, with approximately 30% in the top ten. Each TRB amplification used roughly 250-550 ng of genomic DNA from blood. The sequenced sample was blood. The receptors were sampled from a human donor who had recovered from COVID-19.

The rearrangement uses TRBV14 and TRBJ1-4, with a weak D call TRBD1 (5 bases). The germline gives CDR1 SGHDN, CDR2 FVKESK. V shed 4 bases and J shed 4 bases, with 19 bases lying between them. The CDR3 is 17 amino acids. DNA of the CDR3: TGTGCCAGCAGCCCGGGGGGGGTCCTGCTGTTTAATGAAAAACTGTTTTTT. Translating gives CASSPGGVLLFNEKLFF.

As for this clonotype: A read error may produce the germline difference seen at one junction end. The chain is built from TRBV5-1 and TRBJ2-7; D is undetermined. Germline V gene lookup returns CDR1 SGHRS and CDR2 YFSETQ. This CDR3 has 12 amino acids. The CDR3 reads CASSFSSYELYF. The CDR3 region has the DNA TGCGCCAGCAGCTTCAGCTCCTACGAGCTGTACTTC.

On this clonotype itself: A junction boundary mismatches the germline segment, possibly from a read error. The chain combines TRBV19 with TRBJ2-7; 8 nucleotides align to TRBD1. The CDR3 runs 14 residues. Germline CDR1 LNHDA, CDR2 SQIVND (reference sequence). The CDR3 sequence is CVSTAGTGSYDQYF. CDR3 DNA sequence: TGTGTCAGCACCGCGGGGACAGGATCCTACGATCAGTACTTC.

Comments on this clonotype: Sequence at one end of the junction differs from germline and may be a read error. The V gene is TRBV30, the J gene TRBJ1-2; D perhaps matches TRBD1 (5 bases). The CDR3 runs 13 residues. Germline CDR1 is GTSNPN and CDR2 is SVGIG (reference sequence). CDR3 in amino acids: CAWSLLPSDRYSF. The CDR3 DNA follows: TGTGCCTGGAGTCTTCTCCCCTCCGACAGATATTCCTTC.